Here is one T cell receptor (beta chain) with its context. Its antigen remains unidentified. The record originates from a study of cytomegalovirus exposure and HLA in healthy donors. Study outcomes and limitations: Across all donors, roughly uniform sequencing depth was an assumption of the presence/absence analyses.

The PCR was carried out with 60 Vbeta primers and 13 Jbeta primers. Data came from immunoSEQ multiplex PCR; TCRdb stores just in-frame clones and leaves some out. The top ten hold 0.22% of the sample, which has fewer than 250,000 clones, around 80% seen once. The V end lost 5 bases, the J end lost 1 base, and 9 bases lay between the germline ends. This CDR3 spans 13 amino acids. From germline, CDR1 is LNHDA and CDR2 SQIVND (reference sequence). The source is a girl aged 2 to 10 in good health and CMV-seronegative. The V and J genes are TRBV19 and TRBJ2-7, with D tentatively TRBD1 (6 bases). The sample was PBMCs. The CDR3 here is CASSLQGSYEQYF. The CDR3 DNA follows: TGTGCCAGTAGTTTACAGGGTTCCTACGAGCAGTACTTC.